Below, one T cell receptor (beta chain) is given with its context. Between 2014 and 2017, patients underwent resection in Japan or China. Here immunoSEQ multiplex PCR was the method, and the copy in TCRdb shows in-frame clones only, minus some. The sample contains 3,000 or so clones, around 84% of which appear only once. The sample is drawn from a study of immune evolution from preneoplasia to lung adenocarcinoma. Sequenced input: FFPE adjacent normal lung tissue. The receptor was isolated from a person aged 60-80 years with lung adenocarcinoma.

CDR3 sequence: CASSEASSTDTQYF. The CDR3 nucleotides are TGTGCCAGCAGTGAAGCCTCTAGCACAGATACGCAGTATTTT. The rearrangement uses TRBV6-1 and TRBJ2-3; D not resolved. CDR1 and CDR2 (germline): MNHNS, SASEGT. There are 14 residues in the CDR3. V gave up 0 bases and J gave up 0 bases, with 4 bases separating them.